In this sample, the clone carrying this T cell receptor (beta chain) turned up a few times. Its specificity is not known. These data come from a study of OX40 agonist ivuxolimab in advanced cancers. Study at large: Every patient in dose escalation had hepatocellular carcinoma, melanoma, renal cell or head and neck cancer. Whole-study findings and limits: Blood T cells, both CD4+ and CD8+, expanded clonally by week 6 at 0.1 to 3.0 mg/kg.

The CDR3 consists of 14 residues. V lost 5 bases and J 10 bases, leaving 17 bases between the germline ends. The V gene's germline CDR1 is LNHNV and CDR2 YYDKDF (reference sequence). Data came from immunoSEQ multiplex PCR; TCRdb stores just in-frame clones and leaves some out. The sample has 42,000 or so clones, 87% seen once. Sequenced here: CD4+ or CD8+ T cells sorted from blood, sampled in a trial of the OX40 agonist ivuxolimab. The gene calls are TRBV15 and TRBJ1-4; tentative D call: TRBD1 (5 bases). This TCR was sampled from an adult with an advanced solid tumor such as melanoma, head and neck, liver or kidney cancer. The CDR3 is CATSQEQGSVKLFF. The CDR3 region has the DNA TGTGCCACCAGCCAAGAGCAGGGATCGGTAAAACTGTTTTTT.